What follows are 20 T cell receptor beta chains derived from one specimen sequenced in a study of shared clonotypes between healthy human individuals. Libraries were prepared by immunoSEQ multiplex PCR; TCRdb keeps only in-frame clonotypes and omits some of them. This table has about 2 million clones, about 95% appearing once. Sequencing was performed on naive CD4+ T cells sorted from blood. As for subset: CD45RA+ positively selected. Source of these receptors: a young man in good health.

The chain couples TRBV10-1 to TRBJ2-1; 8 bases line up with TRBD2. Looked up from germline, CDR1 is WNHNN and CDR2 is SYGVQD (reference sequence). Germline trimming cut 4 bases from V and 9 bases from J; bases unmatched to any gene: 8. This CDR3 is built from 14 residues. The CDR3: CASSGTGGTGEQFF. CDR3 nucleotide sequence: TGCGCCAGCAGTGGTACGGGAGGGACCGGTGAGCAGTTCTTC.

The CDR3, as DNA: TGTGCCAGCAGCCATGCAGGGGGGACTGACACCATATATTTT. Its protein product is CASSHAGGTDTIYF. The chain recombines TRBV7-9 with TRBJ1-3, with TRBD1 identical over 7 bases. With V trimmed by 5 bases and J by 8 bases, 9 bases remained unmatched. Germline V gives CDR1 SEHNR, CDR2 FQNEAQ (reference sequence). This CDR3 has 14 residues.

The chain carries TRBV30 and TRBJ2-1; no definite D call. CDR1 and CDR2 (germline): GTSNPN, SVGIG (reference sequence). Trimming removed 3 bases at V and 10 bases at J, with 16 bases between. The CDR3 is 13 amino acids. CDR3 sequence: CAWRPGPFSEQFF. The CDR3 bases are TGTGCCTGGAGGCCAGGCCCCTTCAGCGAGCAGTTCTTC. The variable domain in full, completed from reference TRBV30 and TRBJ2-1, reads SQTIHQWPATLVQPVGSPLSLECTVEGTSNPNLYWYRQAAGRGLQLLFYSVGIGQISSEVPQNLSASRPQDRQFILSSKKLLLSDSGFYLCAWRPGPFSEQFFGPGTRLTVL.

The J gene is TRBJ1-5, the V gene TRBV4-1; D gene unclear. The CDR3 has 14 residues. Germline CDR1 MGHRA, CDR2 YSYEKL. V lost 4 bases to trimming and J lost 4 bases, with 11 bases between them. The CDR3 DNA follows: TGCGCCAGCAGCCCCGTCAGAACAAATCAGCCCCAGCATTTT. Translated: CASSPVRTNQPQHF.

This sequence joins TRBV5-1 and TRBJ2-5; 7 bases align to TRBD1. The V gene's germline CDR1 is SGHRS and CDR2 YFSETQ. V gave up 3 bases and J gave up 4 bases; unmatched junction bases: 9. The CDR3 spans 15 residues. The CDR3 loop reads CASSSIDRAGETQYF. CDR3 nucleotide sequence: TGCGCCAGCAGCTCGATTGACAGGGCGGGAGAGACCCAGTACTTC.

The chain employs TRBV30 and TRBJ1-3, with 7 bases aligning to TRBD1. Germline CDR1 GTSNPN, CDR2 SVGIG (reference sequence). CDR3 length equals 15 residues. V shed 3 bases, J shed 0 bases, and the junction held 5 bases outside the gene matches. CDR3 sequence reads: CAWSRTGDSGNTIYF. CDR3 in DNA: TGTGCCTGGAGCCGGACAGGCGACTCTGGAAACACCATATATTTT.

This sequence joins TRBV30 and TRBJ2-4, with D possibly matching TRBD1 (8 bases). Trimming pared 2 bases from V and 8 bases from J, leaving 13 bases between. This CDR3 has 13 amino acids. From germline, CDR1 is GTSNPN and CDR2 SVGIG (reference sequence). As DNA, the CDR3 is TGTGCCTGGAGTCTTACAGGGGGGGACATTCAGTACTTC. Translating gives CAWSLTGGDIQYF.

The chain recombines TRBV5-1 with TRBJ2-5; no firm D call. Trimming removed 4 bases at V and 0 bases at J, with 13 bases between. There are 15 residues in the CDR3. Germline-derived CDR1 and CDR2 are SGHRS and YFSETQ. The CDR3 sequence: CASSPGRPHQETQYF. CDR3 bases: TGCGCCAGCAGCCCCGGACGGCCGCACCAAGAGACCCAGTACTTC.

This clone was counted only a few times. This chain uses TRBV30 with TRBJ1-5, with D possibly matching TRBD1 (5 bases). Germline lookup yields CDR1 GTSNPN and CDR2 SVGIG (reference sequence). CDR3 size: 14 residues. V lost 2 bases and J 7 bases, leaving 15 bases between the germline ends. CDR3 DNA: TGTGCCTGGAGTCCGGACATGGGTGGGCAGCCCCAGCATTTT. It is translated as CAWSPDMGGQPQHF.

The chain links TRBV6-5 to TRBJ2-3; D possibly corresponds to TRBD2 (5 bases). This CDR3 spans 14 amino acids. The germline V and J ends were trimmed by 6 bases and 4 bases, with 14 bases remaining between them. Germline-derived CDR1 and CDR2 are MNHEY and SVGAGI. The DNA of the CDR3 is TGTGCCAGCAGACGGTCGAGGGTGGCAGATACGCAGTATTTT. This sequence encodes CASRRSRVADTQYF.

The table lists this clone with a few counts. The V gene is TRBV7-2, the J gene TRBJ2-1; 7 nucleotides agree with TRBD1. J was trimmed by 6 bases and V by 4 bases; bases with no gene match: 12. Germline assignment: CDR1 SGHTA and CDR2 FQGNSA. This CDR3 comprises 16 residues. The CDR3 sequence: CASSSQTGSGRNEQFF. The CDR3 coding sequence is TGTGCCAGCAGCTCTCAGACAGGGAGTGGGCGCAATGAGCAGTTCTTC.

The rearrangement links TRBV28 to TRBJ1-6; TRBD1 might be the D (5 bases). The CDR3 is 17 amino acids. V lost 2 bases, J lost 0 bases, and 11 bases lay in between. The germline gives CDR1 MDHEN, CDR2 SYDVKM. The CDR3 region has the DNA TGTGCCAGCAGTTTAGGGACCGGAGGCTCCTATAATTCACCCCTCCACTTT. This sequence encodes CASSLGTGGSYNSPLHF.

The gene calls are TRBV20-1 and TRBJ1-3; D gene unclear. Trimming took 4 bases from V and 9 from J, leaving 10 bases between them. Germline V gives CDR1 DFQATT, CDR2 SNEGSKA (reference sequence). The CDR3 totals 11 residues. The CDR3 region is CSAINLGTIYF. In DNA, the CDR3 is TGCAGTGCTATTAACCTTGGCACCATATATTTT.

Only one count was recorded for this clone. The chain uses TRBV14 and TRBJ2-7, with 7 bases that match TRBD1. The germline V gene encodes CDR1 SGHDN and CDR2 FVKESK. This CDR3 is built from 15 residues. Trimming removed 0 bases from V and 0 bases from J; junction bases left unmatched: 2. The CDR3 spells CASSQEDRLSYEQYF. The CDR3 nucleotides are TGTGCCAGCAGCCAAGAGGACAGGCTCTCCTACGAGCAGTACTTC.

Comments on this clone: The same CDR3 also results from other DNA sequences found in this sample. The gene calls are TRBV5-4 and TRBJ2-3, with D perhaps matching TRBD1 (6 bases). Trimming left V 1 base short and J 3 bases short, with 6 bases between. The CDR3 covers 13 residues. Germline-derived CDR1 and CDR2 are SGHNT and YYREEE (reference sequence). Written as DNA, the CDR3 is TGTGCCAGCAGCTTGCAGGGGACAGATACGCAGTATTTT. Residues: CASSLQGTDTQYF.

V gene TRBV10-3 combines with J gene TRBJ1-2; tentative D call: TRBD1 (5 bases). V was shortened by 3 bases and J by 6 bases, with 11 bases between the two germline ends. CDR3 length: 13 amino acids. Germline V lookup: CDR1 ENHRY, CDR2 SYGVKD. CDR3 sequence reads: CAISDEGSNGYTF. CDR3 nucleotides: TGTGCCATCAGTGATGAGGGGAGTAATGGCTACACCTTC.

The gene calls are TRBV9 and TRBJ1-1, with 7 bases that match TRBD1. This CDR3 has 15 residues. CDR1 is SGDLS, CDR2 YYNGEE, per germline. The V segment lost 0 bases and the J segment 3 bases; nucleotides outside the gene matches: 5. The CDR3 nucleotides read TGTGCCAGCAGCGTAGGGGACAGCTCCGACACTGAAGCTTTCTTT. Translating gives CASSVGDSSDTEAFF.

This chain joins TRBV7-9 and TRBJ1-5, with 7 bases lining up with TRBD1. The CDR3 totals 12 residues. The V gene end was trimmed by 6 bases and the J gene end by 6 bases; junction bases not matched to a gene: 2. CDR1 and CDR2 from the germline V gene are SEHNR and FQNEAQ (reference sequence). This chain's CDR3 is CASSTGVQPQHF. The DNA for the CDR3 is TGTGCCAGCAGTACAGGGGTTCAGCCCCAGCATTTT.

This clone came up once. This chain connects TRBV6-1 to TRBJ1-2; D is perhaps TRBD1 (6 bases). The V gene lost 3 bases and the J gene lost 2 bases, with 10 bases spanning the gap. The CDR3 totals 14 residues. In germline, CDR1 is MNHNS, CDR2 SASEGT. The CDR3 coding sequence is TGTGCCAGCAGTGAGGGGACAAGGAACTATGGCTACACCTTC. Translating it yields CASSEGTRNYGYTF.

The chain's CDR3 is CASSPRTAAGSNYGYTF. Written as DNA, the CDR3 is TGTGCCAGCTCACCTCGGACAGCGGCCGGTTCTAACTATGGCTACACCTTC. The rearrangement joins TRBV18 to TRBJ1-2, with D possibly being TRBD1 (6 bases). V lost 3 bases and J lost 0, with 17 bases in between. Per the germline V gene, CDR1 is KGHSH and CDR2 is LQKENI. The CDR3 runs to 17 residues.